This entry lists 18 T cell receptor beta chains sequenced from one sample in a study of CD8 T cells in Susac syndrome. RNA amounts of about 0.45 to 1 ug underwent reverse transcription with random hexamers. TCRdb re-called the immunoSEQ multiplex PCR reads with MiXCR, one entry per CDR3 protein. The sample lists 70,000 to 85,000 distinct CDR3 sequences, roughly 96% seen once, with approximately 0.42% in the top ten. Source material: CD8+ T cells from PBMCs. The origin of the receptors is a human donor with Susac syndrome.

This rearrangement joins TRBV9 to TRBJ1-5; a weak D match, TRBD1 (6 bases). Trimming removed 3 bases from V and 2 bases from J, with 9 bases in between. This CDR3 region has 14 residues. Germline V CDR1 and CDR2: SGDLS, YYNGEE. For the CDR3, the DNA is TGTGCCAGCAGCGCAAGGGGGGGCAATCAGCCCCAGCATTTT. Protein product: CASSARGGNQPQHF.

The rearrangement joins TRBV15 to TRBJ2-3; D may match TRBD1 or TRBD2 (5 bases each). The CDR3 contains 15 residues. The germline CDR1 and CDR2 sequences are LNHNV and YYDKDF (reference sequence). Trimming cost V 5 bases and J 5 bases, with 17 bases left between them. CDR3 sequence: CATSAPGTSRDTQYF. The CDR3 coding sequence is TGTGCCACCAGCGCACCCGGGACCTCCAGAGATACGCAGTATTTT.

This clonotype is a singleton in its sample. This chain joins TRBV5-6 and TRBJ2-1, with TRBD1 matching over 9 bases. The CDR3 is 13 residues long. Trimming removed 4 bases from V and 8 bases from J; junction bases left unmatched: 4. Germline V gene data show CDR1 as SGHDT and CDR2 as YYEEEE. The CDR3 spells CASSRTGEDEQFF. In DNA form, the CDR3 reads TGTGCCAGCAGCCGGACAGGGGAGGATGAGCAGTTCTTC. Together with reference TRBV5-6 and TRBJ2-1, the CDR3 gives the full variable domain: DAGVTQSPTHLIKTRGQQVTLRCSPKSGHDTVSWYQQALGQGPQFIFQYYEEEERQRGNFPDRFSGHQFPNYSSELNVNALLLGDSALYLCASSRTGEDEQFFGPGTRLTVL.

The chain combines TRBV24-1 with TRBJ2-1; perhaps TRBD1 as D (6 bases). The CDR3 loop spans 13 amino acids. Germline values: CDR1 KGHDR, CDR2 SFDVKD. Trimming cost V 2 bases and J 7 bases, with 8 bases left between them. The CDR3 DNA reads TGTGCCACCAGTGATTGGACAGTGAATGAGCAGTTCTTC. Protein: CATSDWTVNEQFF.

This chain connects TRBV29-1 to TRBJ2-3; possibly TRBD2 for D (5 bases). The CDR3 consists of 13 residues. Looked up from germline, CDR1 is SQVTM and CDR2 is ANQGSEA. Trimming took off 3 bases at V and 3 bases at J, with 10 bases between the two ends. CDR3 loop: CSVDLTGTDTQYF. The CDR3 nucleotides read TGCAGCGTTGATTTGACGGGAACAGATACGCAGTATTTT.

A single count supports this clonotype. The chain couples TRBV20-1 to TRBJ1-1; D unclear. The CDR3 extends over 13 amino acids. The V end lost 1 base, the J end lost 1 base, and 7 bases lay between the germline ends. Germline CDR1 and CDR2: DFQATT and SNEGSKA (reference sequence). The CDR3, as DNA: TGCAGTGCTAGAGGGACGGCGAACACTGAAGCTTTCTTT. Translated: CSARGTANTEAFF.

The rearrangement joins TRBV20-1 to TRBJ1-2; D is unresolved. Deletions cut 0 bases from V and 0 bases from J, with 17 bases between. From germline, CDR1 is DFQATT and CDR2 SNEGSKA (reference sequence). The CDR3 is made up of 17 amino acids. For the CDR3, the DNA is TGCAGTGCTAGAGACCGCCGGTGGGCCGTCGCTAACTATGGCTACACCTTC. Translating it yields CSARDRRWAVANYGYTF.

The chain is built from TRBV4-1 and TRBJ2-7; D gene ambiguous. With 3 bases removed from V and 0 bases from J, the gap between germline ends came to 6 bases. Germline CDR1 reads MGHRA; CDR2 reads YSYEKL. The CDR3 is 13 amino acids. The CDR3 spells CASSQTPSYEQYV. The CDR3 coding sequence is TGCGCCAGCAGCCAGACACCCTCCTACGAGCAGTACGTC.

The chain couples TRBV12-3 or TRBV12-4 to TRBJ2-1; no reliable D call. Trimming removed 4 bases from V and 6 bases from J, with 1 base in between. The CDR3 totals 10 residues. CDR3 region: CASSSNEQFF. CDR3 sequence (DNA): TGTGCCAGCAGTTCCAATGAGCAGTTCTTC.

The V gene is TRBV5-4, the J gene TRBJ2-1; possible D gene TRBD2, 5 bases. The V and J ends lost 0 bases and 5 bases respectively, with 9 bases between them. This CDR3 has 14 amino acids. CDR1 and CDR2 from the germline V gene are SGHNT and YYREEE (reference sequence). This CDR3 is CASSLGEFHNEQFF. The CDR3 DNA is TGTGCCAGCAGCTTGGGGGAGTTTCACAATGAGCAGTTCTTC.

In this sample, this clonotype turned up once. The chain uses TRBV27 and TRBJ1-1; unclear D gene. CDR1 is MNHEY, CDR2 SMNVEV, per germline (reference sequence). CDR3 length: 16 residues. Trimming took 1 base from V and 7 from J, leaving 19 bases between them. The CDR3: CASSLYREPNLSEAFF. As DNA, the CDR3 is TGTGCCAGCAGTTTATATCGGGAACCAAATTTGAGTGAAGCTTTCTTT.

The V call is TRBV19, the J call TRBJ2-2, with TRBD1 matching over 9 bases. Trimming took 3 bases from V and 3 from J; bases not matched to a gene: 5. There are 16 residues in the CDR3. CDR1 is LNHDA and CDR2 is SQIVND in the germline V gene (reference sequence). The chain's CDR3 is CASSITGQGDTGELFF. DNA of the CDR3: TGTGCCAGTAGTATTACGGGACAGGGTGACACCGGGGAGCTGTTTTTT.

The chain is built from TRBV19 and TRBJ1-1; 7 nucleotides line up with TRBD1. Germline CDR1 and CDR2: LNHDA and SQIVND (reference sequence). Trimming removed 8 bases from V and 0 bases from J; junction bases left unmatched: 6. This CDR3 contains 14 residues. Here the CDR3 DNA reads TGTGCCAGTTCGGCACAGGGGATGAACACTGAAGCTTTCTTT. This encodes CASSAQGMNTEAFF.

The chain uses TRBV13 and TRBJ2-6; no definite D call. The V end lost 5 bases, the J end lost 0 bases, and 8 bases lay between the germline ends. Germline V gene data show CDR1 as PRHDT and CDR2 as FYEKMQ (reference sequence). The CDR3 sequence is 15 residues long. The CDR3 DNA reads as TGTGCCAGCAGCCCGTCCCCCTCTGGGGCCAACGTCCTGACTTTC. Translating gives CASSPSPSGANVLTF.

J is TRBJ2-5 and V is TRBV7-9, with 9 bases matching TRBD1. The CDR3 runs 18 residues. Germline assignment: CDR1 SEHNR and CDR2 FQNEAQ (reference sequence). The V gene end was trimmed by 2 bases and the J gene end by 5 bases; junction bases not matched to a gene: 15. The chain's CDR3 is CASSLPNRPGTGFETQYF. The CDR3 region has the DNA TGTGCCAGCAGCTTACCCAACCGTCCCGGGACAGGGTTCGAGACCCAGTACTTC.

This clonotype was found once. The V gene is TRBV29-1, the J gene TRBJ2-3; possible D gene TRBD1, 5 bases. The V gene's germline CDR1 is SQVTM and CDR2 ANQGSEA. The CDR3 spans 14 residues. V lost 7 bases and J lost 2, with 16 bases in between. CDR3 amino acids: CSGQGPRFTDTQYF. The CDR3 DNA reads TGCAGCGGGCAGGGTCCCAGGTTCACAGATACGCAGTATTTT.

V usage is TRBV20-1 and J usage is TRBJ2-7, with a possible D match to TRBD1 (6 bases). The CDR3 runs 12 residues. Germline CDR1 DFQATT, CDR2 SNEGSKA (reference sequence). Trimming stripped 2 bases from V and 3 bases from J, with 8 bases between. The CDR3 DNA reads as TGCAGTGCTAGATCGACAGGCTACGAGCAGTACGTC. Amino acid sequence: CSARSTGYEQYV.

V usage is TRBV15 and J usage is TRBJ2-7, with TRBD2 matching over 7 bases. Trimming removed 3 bases from V and 10 bases from J; junction bases left unmatched: 6. The CDR3 has 12 residues. The germline V gene has CDR1 LNHNV and CDR2 YYDKDF (reference sequence). This chain's CDR3 is CATSRGAGLQYF. In nucleotides, the CDR3 is TGTGCCACCAGCAGGGGAGCGGGGCTTCAGTACTTC.